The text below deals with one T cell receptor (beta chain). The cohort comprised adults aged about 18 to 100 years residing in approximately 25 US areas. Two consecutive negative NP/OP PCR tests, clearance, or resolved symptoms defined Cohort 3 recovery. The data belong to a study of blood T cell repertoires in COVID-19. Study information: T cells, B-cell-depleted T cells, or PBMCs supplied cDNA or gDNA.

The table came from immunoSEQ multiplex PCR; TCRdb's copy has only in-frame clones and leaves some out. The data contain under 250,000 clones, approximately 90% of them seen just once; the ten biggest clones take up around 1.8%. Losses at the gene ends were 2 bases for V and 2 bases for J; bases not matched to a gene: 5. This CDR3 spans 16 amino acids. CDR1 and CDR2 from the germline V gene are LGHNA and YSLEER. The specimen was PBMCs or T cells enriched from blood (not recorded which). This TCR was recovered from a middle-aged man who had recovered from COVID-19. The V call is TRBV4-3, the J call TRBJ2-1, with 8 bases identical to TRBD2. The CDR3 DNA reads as TGCGCCAGCAGCCAATTGGGCGGGGGGACCTACAATGAGCAGTTCTTC. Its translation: CASSQLGGGTYNEQFF.